A single sample is the source of the 5 T cell receptor beta chains below, sequenced in a study of blood T cells in healthy people across ages. The authors ran a second PCR of roughly 6 to 12 cycles using a sample-barcoded 5' primer and a J-beta primer mix. MiXCR was run by TCRdb on the 5' RACE reads, yielding one entry per CDR3 protein. The sample shows 1.5 million or so distinct CDR3 sequences, approximately 43% of them seen only once. Specimen: blood. The receptors shown here come from a woman under 30 in good health.

The J gene is TRBJ2-4, the V gene TRBV20-1, with D hard to call. The length of the CDR3 is 15 residues. V lost 4 bases to trimming and J lost 0 bases, with 13 bases between them. Germline assignment: CDR1 DFQATT and CDR2 SNEGSKA (reference sequence). The chain's CDR3 is CSAKGLSRAKNIQYF. The CDR3 DNA sequence: TGCAGTGCTAAGGGCCTCAGCAGAGCCAAAAACATTCAGTACTTC.

The J gene is TRBJ1-1, the V gene TRBV9, with D unresolved. The length of the CDR3 is 16 residues. With 1 base removed from V and 3 bases from J, the gap between germline ends came to 16 bases. Germline lookup yields CDR1 SGDLS and CDR2 YYNGEE. DNA of the CDR3: TGTGCCAGCAGCGTACCTAGGCCCCGGTGGGACACTGAAGCTTTCTTT. Protein: CASSVPRPRWDTEAFF.

As regards this clonotype: One end of the junction varies from germline; a read error may be responsible. The chain joins TRBV20-1 to TRBJ1-2, with 7 nucleotides matching TRBD1. The germline V gene has CDR1 DFQATT and CDR2 SNEGSKA (reference sequence). This CDR3 contains 17 residues. CDR3 DNA: TGCAGTGCGAGAGTAGGCAGGGGGGACCGGGTAGGGTATGGCTACACCTTC. Translating gives CSARVGRGDRVGYGYTF.

This clonotype was recorded many times. The chain employs TRBV11-3 and TRBJ2-3; maybe TRBD2 (6 bases). Looked up from germline, CDR1 is SGHNT and CDR2 is YENEEA. The CDR3 has 18 residues. With 5 bases removed from V and 0 bases from J, the gap between germline ends came to 21 bases. The CDR3 reads CASSTQVVAGISTDTQYF. Written as DNA, the CDR3 is TGTGCCAGCAGCACCCAAGTCGTTGCGGGGATCAGCACAGATACGCAGTATTTT. Full variable domain (missing parts from reference TRBV11-3 and TRBJ2-3): EAGVVQSPRYKIIEKKQPVAFWCNPISGHNTLYWYLQNLGQGPELLIRYENEEAVDDSQLPKDRFSAERLKGVDSTLKIQPAELGDSAVYLCASSTQVVAGISTDTQYFGPGTRLTVL.

The chain couples TRBV5-1 to TRBJ2-7; D gene uncertain. The CDR3 consists of 14 residues. CDR1 and CDR2 from the germline V gene are SGHRS and YFSETQ. V lost 0 bases and J lost 0, with 7 bases in between. DNA of the CDR3: TGCGCCAGCAGCTTGGTAGACGTCTCCTACGAGCAGTACTTC. It specifies CASSLVDVSYEQYF.